A single sample is the source of the 30 T cell receptor beta chains below, sequenced in a study of blood T cell repertoires in COVID-19. Sequenced by immunoSEQ multiplex PCR; TCRdb stores in-frame clones only, minus some. The sample lists approximately 150,000 clones, less than 80% occurring once. Sequencing was done on a sample of PBMCs or T cells enriched from blood (not recorded which). These receptors were taken from a woman aged 70-85 years in a cohort exposed to, infected with or recovered from COVID-19 (not recorded which).

The genes are TRBV2 and TRBJ1-1; perhaps TRBD1 as D (5 bases). V gave up 7 bases and J gave up 10 bases, with 16 bases separating them. The CDR3 spans 12 residues. In germline, CDR1 is SNHLY, CDR2 FYNNEI. The CDR3: CASNPGLGGAFF. In nucleotides, the CDR3 is TGTGCCAGCAACCCGGGCCTGGGGGGAGCTTTCTTT.

The chain uses TRBV12-3 or TRBV12-4 and TRBJ1-1; TRBD1 aligns across 7 bases. The junction had 2 bases not matched to a gene; V was cut back by 6 bases and J by 4 bases. The CDR3 runs to 12 residues. Here the CDR3 reads CASRAGGTEAFF. The DNA of the CDR3 is TGTGCCAGCAGGGCAGGGGGCACTGAAGCTTTCTTT.

This clone showed up just once. The gene calls are TRBV13 and TRBJ2-1; 7 nucleotides line up with TRBD2. V gave up 5 bases and J gave up 9 bases; unmatched junction bases: 7. The CDR3 length is 13 residues. The germline V gene has CDR1 PRHDT and CDR2 FYEKMQ (reference sequence). CDR3 sequence reads: CASSGGSRGEQFF. CDR3 bases: TGTGCCAGCAGCGGCGGGAGCCGGGGTGAGCAGTTCTTC. The whole variable domain, remainder taken from reference TRBV13 and TRBJ2-1, is AAGVIQSPRHLIKEKRETATLKCYPIPRHDTVYWYQQGPGQDPQFLISFYEKMQSDKGSIPDRFSAQQFSDYHSELNMSSLELGDSALYFCASSGGSRGEQFFGPGTRLTVL.

This clone was recorded a few times. The same CDR3 also results from other DNA sequences found in this sample. This chain connects TRBV2 to TRBJ2-3; 7 bases match TRBD1. Germline V gene sequence: CDR1 SNHLY, CDR2 FYNNEI. J gave up 1 base and V 5 bases, and 6 bases lay outside the gene matches. The length of the CDR3 is 15 residues. The CDR3 DNA sequence: TGTGCCAGCAGTACTCGGACAGGAGGCACAGATACGCAGTATTTT. It encodes CASSTRTGGTDTQYF.

This clone showed up just once. V is TRBV5-1 and J is TRBJ2-3, with TRBD2 identical over 11 bases. The CDR3 length is 16 residues. CDR1 and CDR2 (germline): SGHRS, YFSETQ. Unmatched junction bases numbered 7, after V lost 4 bases and J lost 3 bases. CDR3 region: CASSGTSGSNTDTQYF. CDR3 in DNA: TGCGCCAGCAGCGGTACTAGCGGGAGTAATACAGATACGCAGTATTTT.

The chain employs TRBV28 and TRBJ2-2; 7 positions agree with TRBD2. Trimming cost V 4 bases and J 3 bases; bases outside gene matches: 5. Looked up from germline, CDR1 is MDHEN and CDR2 is SYDVKM. The CDR3 is 15 residues long. Written as DNA, the CDR3 is TGTGCCAGCAGTTCCGCAGGGAGGGACACCGGGGAGCTGTTTTTT. This encodes CASSSAGRDTGELFF.

The V call is TRBV7-6, the J call TRBJ2-1; 13 bases agree with TRBD2. Germline V gene lookup returns CDR1 SGHVS and CDR2 FNYEAQ. CDR3 length equals 19 residues. The ends lost 1 base at V and 9 bases at J; junction bases unmatched: 15. The CDR3 nucleotides read TGTGCCAGCAGCTTAGAGCCCTCCCACGGACTAGCGGGAGTCAGTGAGCAGTTCTTC. It translates to CASSLEPSHGLAGVSEQFF.

The chain uses TRBV13 and TRBJ2-1; 7 nucleotides agree with TRBD2. The germline CDR1 and CDR2 sequences are PRHDT and FYEKMQ (reference sequence). J gave up 5 bases and V 6 bases, and 13 bases lay outside the gene matches. This CDR3 has 16 amino acids. The DNA for the CDR3 is TGTGCCAGCAGATCCGCCGGGGGGAGGCCCGACAATGAGCAGTTCTTC. It specifies CASRSAGGRPDNEQFF.

The chain's CDR3 is CASSARDRAWGTQYF. The CDR3 nucleotides read TGTGCCAGCAGTGCCCGGGACAGGGCTTGGGGTACGCAGTATTTT. V gene TRBV6-2 or TRBV6-3 combines with J gene TRBJ2-3; 9 bases are shared with TRBD1. V lost 5 bases and J lost 8; bases outside the gene matches: 11. This CDR3 spans 15 amino acids. The V gene's germline CDR1 is MNHEY and CDR2 SVGEGT.

Here the CDR3 DNA reads TGTGCCAGTAGCCTTCGGGGACAGGGTGCTAGCGGGAACTACGAGCAGTACTTC. Protein product: CASSLRGQGASGNYEQYF. This chain joins TRBV19 and TRBJ2-7; D assignment may be TRBD1 or TRBD2 (9 bases each). V shed 6 bases and J shed 3 bases, with 27 bases lying between them. Germline V gene data show CDR1 as LNHDA and CDR2 as SQIVND (reference sequence). This CDR3 has 18 amino acids.

CDR3: CASSLVGQSNTEAFF. The DNA for the CDR3 is TGTGCCAGCAGCTTGGTGGGACAGTCGAACACTGAAGCTTTCTTT. The chain combines TRBV5-6 with TRBJ1-1, with TRBD1 identical over 7 bases. This CDR3 has 15 amino acids. Germline V lookup: CDR1 SGHDT, CDR2 YYEEEE. V shed 0 bases, J shed 1 base, and the junction held 3 bases outside the gene matches.

This chain connects TRBV6-6 to TRBJ2-5, with 9 nucleotides matching TRBD1. Unmatched junction bases numbered 10, after V lost 7 bases and J lost 4 bases. Germline V gene data show CDR1 as MNHNY and CDR2 as SVGAGI (reference sequence). This CDR3 spans 15 amino acids. The CDR3 DNA is TGTGCCAGCACCGAGGGACAGGGTTATCGAGAGACCCAGTACTTC. Protein sequence: CASTEGQGYRETQYF.

For the CDR3, the DNA is TGTGCCAGCAGATCACGGGGACAGCAGAATGAAAAACTGTTTTTT. This translates into CASRSRGQQNEKLFF. V and J are TRBV5-6 and TRBJ1-4; 7 bases match TRBD1. The junction had 9 bases not matched to a gene; V was cut back by 5 bases and J by 5 bases. Germline assignment: CDR1 SGHDT and CDR2 YYEEEE. The CDR3 has 15 residues.

V is TRBV9 and J is TRBJ1-4; D is uncertain. Germline CDR1 SGDLS, CDR2 YYNGEE. The CDR3 is 15 residues long. V dropped 1 base and J dropped 1 base, with 8 bases sitting between them. CDR3 nucleotide sequence: TGTGCCAGCAGCGTAACAGCCAGAACTAATGAAAAACTGTTTTTT. Translating it yields CASSVTARTNEKLFF. The full variable domain, its missing parts supplied by reference TRBV9 and TRBJ1-4, is DSGVTQTPKHLITATGQRVTLRCSPRSGDLSVYWYQQSLDQGLQFLIQYYNGEERAKGNILERFSAQQFPDLHSELNLSSLELGDSALYFCASSVTARTNEKLFFGSGTQLSVL.

This sequence joins TRBV19 and TRBJ2-1; TRBD2 might be the D (6 bases). The ends were cut back, 4 bases at V and 1 base at J, with 11 bases in the middle. The germline gives CDR1 LNHDA, CDR2 SQIVND (reference sequence). The CDR3 runs 15 residues. The CDR3 sequence is CASSKWEVSYNEQFF. The CDR3 bases are TGTGCCAGTAGTAAGTGGGAGGTATCCTACAATGAGCAGTTCTTC.

The J gene is TRBJ2-1, the V gene TRBV6-4, with D possibly matching TRBD1 (5 bases). Per germline, CDR1 MRHNA and CDR2 SNTAGT. V was trimmed by 6 bases and J by 4 bases, leaving 16 bases between them. The CDR3 has 15 residues. CDR3 nucleotide sequence: TGTGCCAGCAGACCCGACAGTCTCTCTTACAATGAGCAGTTCTTC. Its translation is CASRPDSLSYNEQFF.

V is TRBV18 and J is TRBJ1-5; possible D gene TRBD1, 5 bases. The CDR3 totals 18 residues. The V end lost 6 bases, the J end lost 0 bases, and 21 bases lay between the germline ends. The germline CDR1 and CDR2 sequences are KGHSH and LQKENI. The CDR3 sequence is CASSPTSAGGDSNQPQHF. DNA for the CDR3: TGTGCCAGCTCTCCTACCAGTGCGGGGGGTGATAGCAATCAGCCCCAGCATTTT.

In its sample, this clone was seen once. The chain couples TRBV18 to TRBJ2-4; 8 positions agree with TRBD2. V lost 3 bases, J lost 0 bases, and 4 bases stayed unmatched. The CDR3 has 16 residues. The germline CDR1 and CDR2 sequences are KGHSH and LQKENI. The CDR3 nucleotides read TGTGCCAGCTCACCGGTCGGGGGGGTAGCCAAAAACATTCAGTACTTC. This gives the protein CASSPVGGVAKNIQYF.

The chain links TRBV5-1 to TRBJ2-5; 7 nucleotides line up with TRBD1. J was trimmed by 3 bases and V by 0 bases; bases with no gene match: 5. The CDR3 is 15 residues long. Germline CDR1 is SGHRS and CDR2 is YFSETQ. The CDR3, as DNA: TGCGCCAGCAGCTTGGCGGGACAGACGAAAGAGACCCAGTACTTC. This gives the protein CASSLAGQTKETQYF.

The rearrangement links TRBV3-1 (or the pseudogene TRBV3-2) to TRBJ2-1; D gene unclear. V lost 2 bases, J lost 6 bases, and 11 bases lay in between. The CDR3 has 14 residues. The germline gives CDR1 LGHDT, CDR2 YNNKEL (reference sequence). The CDR3: CASSQIPSTNEQFF. CDR3 DNA sequence: TGTGCCAGCAGCCAAATCCCTAGTACCAATGAGCAGTTCTTC.

The genes are TRBV20-1 and TRBJ2-7; the match to TRBD1 covers 7 bases. The junction had 5 bases not matched to a gene; V was cut back by 5 bases and J by 7 bases. The CDR3 spans 11 residues. The germline V gene encodes CDR1 DFQATT and CDR2 SNEGSKA (reference sequence). The CDR3 is CSAGDSGEQYF. The CDR3, as DNA: TGCAGTGCTGGGGACAGTGGGGAGCAGTACTTC.

This rearrangement joins TRBV27 to TRBJ2-1; the match to TRBD2 covers 12 bases. Germline V gene data show CDR1 as MNHEY and CDR2 as SMNVEV (reference sequence). V shed 4 bases and J 9 bases; nucleotides not matched to a gene: 7. This CDR3 contains 15 residues. CDR3 nucleotide sequence: TGTGCCAGCAGTTCTGAGACTAGCGGGAGTACTGAGCAGTTCTTC. Protein: CASSSETSGSTEQFF.

The rearrangement joins TRBV3-1 (or the pseudogene TRBV3-2) to TRBJ2-1; TRBD1 is a possible D gene (5 bases). With 0 bases removed from V and 16 bases from J, the gap between germline ends came to 16 bases. The CDR3 spans 13 residues. Germline CDR1 and CDR2: LGHDT and YNNKEL (reference sequence). The CDR3 loop is CASSQESQGSHFF. As DNA, the CDR3 is TGTGCCAGCAGCCAAGAGTCTCAGGGCAGCCACTTCTTC.

V and J are TRBV6-5 and TRBJ2-1; D is unresolved. The ends were cut back, 7 bases at V and 0 bases at J, with 13 bases in the middle. CDR1 and CDR2 (germline): MNHEY, SVGAGI. The CDR3 has 15 amino acids. CDR3: CASNQQTSSYNEQFF. CDR3 DNA sequence: TGTGCCAGCAACCAACAGACGAGCTCCTACAATGAGCAGTTCTTC.

The J gene is TRBJ2-4, the V gene TRBV28; 9 nucleotides match TRBD1. This CDR3 spans 15 amino acids. The trim removed 4 bases at V and 8 bases at J, leaving 9 bases unmatched. CDR1 and CDR2 from the germline V gene are MDHEN and SYDVKM. The CDR3 DNA sequence: TGTGCCAGCAGTTCGTCCGGGACAGGGTTTGACATTCAGTACTTC. Amino acids: CASSSSGTGFDIQYF.

The chain links TRBV11-2 to TRBJ2-7, with 10 bases fitting TRBD2. Trimming took 5 bases from V and 3 from J; bases not matched to a gene: 7. There are 15 residues in the CDR3. CDR1 and CDR2 from the germline V gene are SGHAT and FQNNGV. The CDR3 sequence is CASSQSGRGNYEQYF. As DNA, the CDR3 is TGTGCCAGCAGCCAGAGCGGGAGGGGGAACTACGAGCAGTACTTC. The full variable domain, in which reference TRBV11-2 and TRBJ2-7 provide the parts outside the CDR3, is EAGVAQSPRYKIIEKRQSVAFWCNPISGHATLYWYQQILGQGPKLLIQFQNNGVVDDSQLPKDRFSAERLKGVDSTLKIQPAKLEDSAVYLCASSQSGRGNYEQYFGPGTRLTVT.

V and J are TRBV28 and TRBJ2-3, with 9 nucleotides matching TRBD2. The CDR3 sequence is 19 residues long. After removal of 5 bases from V and 0 bases from J, the junction contained 15 bases not matched to a gene. Per the germline V gene, CDR1 is MDHEN and CDR2 is SYDVKM. CDR3 coding DNA: TGTGCCAGCAGTCCCCCGGCTAGCGGGACCGGAAAGAGCACAGATACGCAGTATTTT. This encodes CASSPPASGTGKSTDTQYF. The complete variable domain, with remaining parts taken from reference TRBV28 and TRBJ2-3, reads DVKVTQSSRYLVKRTGEKVFLECVQDMDHENMFWYRQDPGLGLRLIYFSYDVKMKEKGDIPEGYSVSREKKERFSLILESASTNQTSMYLCASSPPASGTGKSTDTQYFGPGTRLTVL.

The chain joins TRBV5-5 to TRBJ1-3; D is uncertain. The CDR3 covers 13 residues. Germline V gene sequence: CDR1 SGHKS, CDR2 YYEKEE (reference sequence). V gave up 4 bases and J gave up 8 bases, with 13 bases separating them. Written as DNA, the CDR3 is TGTGCCAGCAGCCTCAGTTGGGGAGACACCATATATTTT. As protein: CASSLSWGDTIYF.

The chain uses TRBV11-3 and TRBJ2-7; D perhaps matches TRBD2 (6 bases). From germline, CDR1 is SGHNT and CDR2 YENEEA. The CDR3 loop spans 12 amino acids. The ends were cut back, 5 bases at V and 6 bases at J, with 11 bases in the middle. For the CDR3, the DNA is TGTGCCAGCAGCCGTCGGGGAGGCGAGCAGTACTTC. Translating gives CASSRRGGEQYF. Supplemented by reference TRBV11-3 and TRBJ2-7, the full variable domain reads EAGVVQSPRYKIIEKKQPVAFWCNPISGHNTLYWYLQNLGQGPELLIRYENEEAVDDSQLPKDRFSAERLKGVDSTLKIQPAELGDSAVYLCASSRRGGEQYFGPGTRLTVT.

This clone was observed once. CDR3 in amino acids: CSARVPGGYTF. The CDR3 DNA reads TGCAGTGCTAGAGTTCCGGGGGGCTACACCTTC. The chain links TRBV20-1 to TRBJ1-2; D gene ambiguous. V was pared by 1 base and J by 8 bases, with 8 bases between. This CDR3 is 11 amino acids long. In germline, CDR1 is DFQATT, CDR2 SNEGSKA (reference sequence).